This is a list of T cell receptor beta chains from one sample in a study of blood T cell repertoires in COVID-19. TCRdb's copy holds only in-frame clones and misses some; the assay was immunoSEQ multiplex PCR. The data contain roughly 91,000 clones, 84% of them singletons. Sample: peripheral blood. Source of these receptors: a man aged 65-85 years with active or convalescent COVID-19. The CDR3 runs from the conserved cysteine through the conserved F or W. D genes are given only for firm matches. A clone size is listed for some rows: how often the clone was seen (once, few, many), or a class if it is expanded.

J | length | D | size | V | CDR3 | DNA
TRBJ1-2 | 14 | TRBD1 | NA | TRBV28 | CASSLNRGIYGYTF | TGTGCCAGCAGTTTAAACAGGGGAATTTATGGCTACACCTTC
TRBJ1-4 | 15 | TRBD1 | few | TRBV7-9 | CASSLSQGGSEKLFF | TGTGCCAGCAGCTTATCACAGGGGGGAAGTGAAAAACTGTTTTTT
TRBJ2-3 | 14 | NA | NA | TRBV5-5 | CASSFGGFTDTQYF | TGTGCCAGCAGCTTTGGCGGGTTCACAGATACGCAGTATTTT
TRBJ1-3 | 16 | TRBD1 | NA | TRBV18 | CASSPLQGVAENTIYF | TGTGCCAGCTCACCACTACAGGGGGTCGCGGAGAACACCATATATTTT
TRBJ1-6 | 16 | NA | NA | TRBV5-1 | CASSLEGVGGASPLHF | TGCGCCAGCAGCTTGGAGGGGGTAGGCGGTGCTTCACCCCTCCACTTT
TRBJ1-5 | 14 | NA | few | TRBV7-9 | CASSSTGDLQPQHF | TGTGCCAGCAGCTCAACGGGGGACCTCCAGCCCCAGCATTTT
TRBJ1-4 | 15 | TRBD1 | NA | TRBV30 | CAWSPRQGQYAKLFF | TGTGCCTGGAGTCCTCGCCAGGGACAGTACGCCAAACTGTTTTTT
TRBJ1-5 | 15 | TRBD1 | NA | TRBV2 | CASSGDRGDYQPQHF | TGTGCCAGCAGTGGTGACAGGGGTGATTACCAGCCCCAGCATTTT
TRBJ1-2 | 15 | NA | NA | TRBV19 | CASTISAGDNYGYTF | TGTGCCAGTACGATTTCCGCAGGGGACAACTATGGCTACACCTTC
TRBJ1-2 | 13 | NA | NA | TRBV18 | CASSPTGNYGYTF | TGTGCCAGCTCACCCACAGGGAACTATGGCTACACCTTC
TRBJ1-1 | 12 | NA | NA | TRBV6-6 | CASRGGDTEAFF | TGTGCCAGCAGGGGAGGCGACACTGAAGCTTTCTTT
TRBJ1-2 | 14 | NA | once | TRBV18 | CASSPQGPNYGYTF | TGTGCCAGCTCACCTCAGGGGCCTAACTATGGCTACACCTTC
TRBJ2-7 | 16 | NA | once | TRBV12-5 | CASGSPTGNVSYEQYF | TGTGCTAGTGGTTCGCCTACCGGGAACGTCTCCTACGAGCAGTACTTC
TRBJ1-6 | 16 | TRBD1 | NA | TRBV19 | CASSVSGTAYNSPLHF | TGTGCCAGTAGTGTATCCGGGACAGCTTATAATTCACCCCTCCACTTT
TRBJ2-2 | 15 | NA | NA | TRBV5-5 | CASSLEVLQVGELFF | TGTGCCAGCAGCTTGGAAGTTCTCCAGGTCGGGGAGCTGTTTTTT
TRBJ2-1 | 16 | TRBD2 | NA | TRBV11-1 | CASSSVGREAYNEQFF | TGTGCCAGCAGCTCAGTAGGGAGGGAGGCCTACAATGAGCAGTTCTTC
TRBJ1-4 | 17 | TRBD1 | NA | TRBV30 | CAWPSRDRGPGNEKLFF | TGTGCCTGGCCGTCCCGGGACAGGGGGCCTGGTAATGAAAAACTGTTTTTT
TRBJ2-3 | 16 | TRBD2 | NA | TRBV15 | CATSRGDSGVGDTQYF | TGTGCCACCAGCAGAGGAGATAGCGGGGTCGGAGATACGCAGTATTTT
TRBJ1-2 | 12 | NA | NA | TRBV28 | CASMRASGGYTF | TGTGCCAGCATGAGAGCCTCGGGAGGCTACACCTTC
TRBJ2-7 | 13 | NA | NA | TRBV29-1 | CSVEDATGNEQYF | TGCAGCGTTGAAGATGCCACGGGGAACGAGCAGTACTTC
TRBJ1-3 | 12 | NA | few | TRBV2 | CASQLSGNTIYF | TGTGCCAGTCAACTATCTGGAAACACCATATATTTT
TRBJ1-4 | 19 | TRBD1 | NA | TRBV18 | CASSPFRTGLVATNEKLFF | TGTGCCAGCTCACCATTCCGGACAGGACTCGTGGCAACTAATGAAAAACTGTTTTTT
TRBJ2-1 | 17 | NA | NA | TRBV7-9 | CASSLVPGLHPINEQFF | TGTGCCAGCAGCTTAGTCCCGGGACTGCACCCTATCAATGAGCAGTTCTTC
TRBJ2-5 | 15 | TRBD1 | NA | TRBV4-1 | CASSQGEQGVETQYF | TGCGCCAGCAGCCAAGGAGAACAGGGGGTAGAGACCCAGTACTTC
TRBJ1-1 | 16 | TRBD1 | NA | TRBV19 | CASSIGTGSMRTEAFF | TGTGCCAGTAGTATAGGGACAGGGTCGATGCGAACTGAAGCTTTCTTT
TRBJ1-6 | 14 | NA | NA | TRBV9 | CASSVLVQDSPLHF | TGTGCCAGCAGCGTCCTCGTACAGGATTCACCCCTCCACTTT
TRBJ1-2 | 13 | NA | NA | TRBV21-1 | CASSKGSGYGYTF | TGTGCCAGCAGCAAGGGAAGCGGGTATGGCTACACCTTC
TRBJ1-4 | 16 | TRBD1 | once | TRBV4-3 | CASSQVGTEDGEKLFF | TGCGCCAGCAGCCAAGTCGGGACAGAAGATGGCGAAAAACTGTTTTTT
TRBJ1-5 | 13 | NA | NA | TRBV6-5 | CASILGSNQPQHF | TGTGCCAGCATCCTAGGAAGCAATCAGCCCCAGCATTTT
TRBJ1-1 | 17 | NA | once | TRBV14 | CASSRDRQVLMNTEAFF | TGTGCCAGCAGCCGGGATAGACAGGTACTTATGAACACTGAAGCTTTCTTT
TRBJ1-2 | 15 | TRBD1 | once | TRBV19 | CASSTDAQGRYGYTF | TGTGCCAGTAGCACCGACGCACAGGGGCGCTATGGCTACACCTTC
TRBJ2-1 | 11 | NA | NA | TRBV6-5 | CASTYGNEQFF | TGTGCCAGCACCTACGGCAATGAGCAGTTCTTC
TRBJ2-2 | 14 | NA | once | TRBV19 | CASSLRINTGELFF | TGTGCCAGTTCATTGAGGATTAACACCGGGGAGCTGTTTTTT
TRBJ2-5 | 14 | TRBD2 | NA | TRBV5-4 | CASRVAGGLETQYF | TGTGCCAGCAGGGTCGCGGGGGGGCTGGAGACCCAGTACTTC
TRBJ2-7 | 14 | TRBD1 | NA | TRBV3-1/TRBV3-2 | CASSLGTGTREQYF | TGTGCCAGCAGCCTTGGGACAGGGACGAGGGAGCAGTACTTC
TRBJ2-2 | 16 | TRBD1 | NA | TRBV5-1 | CASSLGLWTGTGELFF | TGCGCCAGCAGCTTGGGTTTGTGGACAGGGACCGGGGAGCTGTTTTTT
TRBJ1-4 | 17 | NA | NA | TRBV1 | CTSSQDEAGTDDEKLFF | TGCACCAGCAGCCAAGATGAGGCCGGGACTGACGATGAAAAACTGTTTTTT
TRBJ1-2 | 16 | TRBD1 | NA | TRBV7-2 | CASSLVGQGAFHGYTF | TGTGCCAGCAGCTTAGTGGGACAGGGGGCATTCCATGGCTACACCTTC
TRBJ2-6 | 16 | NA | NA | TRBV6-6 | CASSWDSANGANVLTF | TGTGCCAGCAGCTGGGACTCCGCAAATGGGGCCAACGTCCTGACTTTC
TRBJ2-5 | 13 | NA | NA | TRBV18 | CASSPPGRETQYF | TGTGCCAGCTCACCTCCGGGGAGGGAGACCCAGTACTTC
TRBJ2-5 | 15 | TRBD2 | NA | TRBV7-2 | CASSRTSGAQETQYF | TGTGCCAGCAGCCGGACTAGCGGGGCCCAAGAGACCCAGTACTTC
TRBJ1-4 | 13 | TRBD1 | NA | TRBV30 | CAWSYGTVEKLFF | TGTGCCTGGAGTTATGGGACAGTTGAAAAACTGTTTTTT